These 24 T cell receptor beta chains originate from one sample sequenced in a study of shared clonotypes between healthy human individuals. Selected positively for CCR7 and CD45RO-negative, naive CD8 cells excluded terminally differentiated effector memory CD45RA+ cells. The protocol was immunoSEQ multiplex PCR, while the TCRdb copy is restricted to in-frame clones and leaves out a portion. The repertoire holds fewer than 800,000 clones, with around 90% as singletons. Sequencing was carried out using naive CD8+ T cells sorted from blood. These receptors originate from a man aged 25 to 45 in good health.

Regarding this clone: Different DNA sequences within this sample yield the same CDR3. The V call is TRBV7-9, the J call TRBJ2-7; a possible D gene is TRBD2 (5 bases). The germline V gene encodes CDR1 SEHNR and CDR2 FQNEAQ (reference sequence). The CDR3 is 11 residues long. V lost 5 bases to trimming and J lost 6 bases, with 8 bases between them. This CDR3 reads CASSREGEQYF. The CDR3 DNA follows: TGTGCCAGCAGCCGCGAGGGCGAGCAGTACTTC.

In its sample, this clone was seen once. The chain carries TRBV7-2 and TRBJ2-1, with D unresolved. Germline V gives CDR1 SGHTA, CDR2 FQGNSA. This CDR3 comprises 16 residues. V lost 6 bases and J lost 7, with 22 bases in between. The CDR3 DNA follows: TGTGCCAGCAGGGTCCGTGCCGGCTCCGATGGGAATGAGCAGTTCTTC. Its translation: CASRVRAGSDGNEQFF.

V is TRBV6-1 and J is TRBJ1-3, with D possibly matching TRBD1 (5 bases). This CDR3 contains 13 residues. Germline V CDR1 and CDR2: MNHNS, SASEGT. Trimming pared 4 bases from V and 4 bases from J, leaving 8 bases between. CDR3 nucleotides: TGTGCCAGCAGTGGAGACAGAGGAAACACCATATATTTT. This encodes CASSGDRGNTIYF.

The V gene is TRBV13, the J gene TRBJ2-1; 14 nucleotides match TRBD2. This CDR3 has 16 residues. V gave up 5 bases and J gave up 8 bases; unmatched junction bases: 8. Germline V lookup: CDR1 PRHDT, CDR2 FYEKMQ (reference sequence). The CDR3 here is CASSHPTSGRGDEQFF. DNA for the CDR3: TGTGCCAGCAGCCACCCGACTAGCGGGAGGGGCGATGAGCAGTTCTTC.

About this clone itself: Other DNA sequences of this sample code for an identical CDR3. CDR3 in amino acids: CASSLGGSYEQYF. Written as DNA, the CDR3 is TGTGCCAGCAGCTTAGGGGGATCCTACGAGCAGTACTTC. V usage is TRBV11-2 and J usage is TRBJ2-7, with D unresolved. V lost 1 base and J 1 base, leaving 5 bases between the germline ends. From germline, CDR1 is SGHAT and CDR2 FQNNGV. The CDR3 sequence is 13 residues long.

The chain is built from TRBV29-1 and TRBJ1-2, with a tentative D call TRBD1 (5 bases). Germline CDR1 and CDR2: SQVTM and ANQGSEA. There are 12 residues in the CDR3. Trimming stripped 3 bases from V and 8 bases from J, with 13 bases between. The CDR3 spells CSVDGGFRGYTF. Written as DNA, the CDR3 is TGCAGCGTTGACGGGGGGTTTCGAGGCTACACCTTC.

The CDR3 sequence: CATTHRDGVYNEQFF. CDR3 nucleotide sequence: TGTGCCACTACCCATCGAGACGGGGTTTACAATGAGCAGTTCTTC. V is TRBV7-9 and J is TRBJ2-1, with a possible D match to TRBD2 (5 bases). The CDR3 is made up of 15 amino acids. V gave up 10 bases and J gave up 4 bases, with 20 bases separating them. Germline-derived CDR1 and CDR2 are SEHNR and FQNEAQ (reference sequence).

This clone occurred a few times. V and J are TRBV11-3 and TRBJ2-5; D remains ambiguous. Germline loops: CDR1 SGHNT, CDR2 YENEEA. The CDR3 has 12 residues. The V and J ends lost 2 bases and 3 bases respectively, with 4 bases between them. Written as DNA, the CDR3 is TGTGCCAGCAGCTTACTAGAAGAGACCCAGTACTTC. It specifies CASSLLEETQYF.

The CDR3: CASSSSTGQGMSGELFF. CDR3 DNA: TGCGCCAGCAGTAGTAGTACGGGACAGGGAATGTCCGGGGAGCTGTTTTTT. The V and J genes are TRBV5-1 and TRBJ2-2; 9 nucleotides align to TRBD1. This CDR3 region has 17 residues. V gave up 5 bases and J gave up 6 bases; unmatched junction bases: 14. Germline V CDR1 and CDR2: SGHRS, YFSETQ. The full variable domain, its missing parts supplied by reference TRBV5-1 and TRBJ2-2, is KAGVTQTPRYLIKTRGQQVTLSCSPISGHRSVSWYQQTPGQGLQFLFEYFSETQRNKGNFPGRFSGRQFSNSRSEMNVSTLELGDSALYLCASSSSTGQGMSGELFFGEGSRLTVL.

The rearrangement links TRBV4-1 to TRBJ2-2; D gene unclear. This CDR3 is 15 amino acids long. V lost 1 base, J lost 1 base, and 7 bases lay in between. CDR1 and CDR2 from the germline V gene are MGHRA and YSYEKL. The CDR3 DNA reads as TGCGCCAGCAGCCAAGTTTTGCTGAACACCGGGGAGCTGTTTTTT. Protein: CASSQVLLNTGELFF.

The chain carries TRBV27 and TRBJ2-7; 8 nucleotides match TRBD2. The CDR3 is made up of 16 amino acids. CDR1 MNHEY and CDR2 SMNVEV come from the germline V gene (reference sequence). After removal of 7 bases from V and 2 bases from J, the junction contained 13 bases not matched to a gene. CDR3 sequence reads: CASMKEWGAGAYEQYF. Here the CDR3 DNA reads TGTGCCAGCATGAAAGAATGGGGAGCGGGAGCCTACGAGCAGTACTTC.

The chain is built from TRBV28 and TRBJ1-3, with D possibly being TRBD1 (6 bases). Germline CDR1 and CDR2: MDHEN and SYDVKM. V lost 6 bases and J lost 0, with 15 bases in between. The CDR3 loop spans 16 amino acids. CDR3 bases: TGTGCCAGCAGAGGGGGGCAGCCTATCTCTGGAAACACCATATATTTT. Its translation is CASRGGQPISGNTIYF.

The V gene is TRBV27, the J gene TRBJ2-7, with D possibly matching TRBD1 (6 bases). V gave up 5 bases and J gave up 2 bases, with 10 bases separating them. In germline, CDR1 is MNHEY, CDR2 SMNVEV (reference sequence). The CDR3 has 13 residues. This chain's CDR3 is CASSGTRAYEQYF. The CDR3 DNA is TGTGCCAGCAGTGGGACACGCGCCTACGAGCAGTACTTC.

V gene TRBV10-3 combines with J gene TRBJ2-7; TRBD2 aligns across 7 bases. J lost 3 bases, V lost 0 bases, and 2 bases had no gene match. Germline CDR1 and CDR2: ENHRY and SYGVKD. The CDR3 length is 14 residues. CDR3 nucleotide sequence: TGTGCCATCAGTGAGTCGGGCGGGAGCTACGAGCAGTACTTC. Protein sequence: CAISESGGSYEQYF.

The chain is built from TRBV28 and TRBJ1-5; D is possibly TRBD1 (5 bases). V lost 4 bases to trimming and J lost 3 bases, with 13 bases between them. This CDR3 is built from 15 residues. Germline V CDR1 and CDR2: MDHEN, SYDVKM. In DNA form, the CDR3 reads TGTGCCAGCAGTTCGAAAGACAGCGTCAATCAGCCCCAGCATTTT. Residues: CASSSKDSVNQPQHF.

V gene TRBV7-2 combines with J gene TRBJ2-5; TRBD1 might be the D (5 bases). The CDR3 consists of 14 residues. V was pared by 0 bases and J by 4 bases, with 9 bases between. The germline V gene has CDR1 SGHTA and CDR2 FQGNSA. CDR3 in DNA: TGTGCCAGCAGCTTAGCAAGGCAGGGAGAGACCCAGTACTTC. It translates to CASSLARQGETQYF.

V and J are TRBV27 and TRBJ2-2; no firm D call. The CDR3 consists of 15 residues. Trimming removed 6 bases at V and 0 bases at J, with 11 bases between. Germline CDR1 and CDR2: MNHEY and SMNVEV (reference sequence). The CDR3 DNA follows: TGTGCCAGCAGCAGGTTTCAGGCGAACACCGGGGAGCTGTTTTTT. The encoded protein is CASSRFQANTGELFF.

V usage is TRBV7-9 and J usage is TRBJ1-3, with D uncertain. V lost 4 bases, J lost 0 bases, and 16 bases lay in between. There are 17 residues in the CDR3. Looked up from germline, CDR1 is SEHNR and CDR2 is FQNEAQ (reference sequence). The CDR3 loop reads CASSSYVGPNSGNTIYF. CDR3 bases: TGTGCCAGCAGCTCCTATGTCGGGCCGAACTCTGGAAACACCATATATTTT.

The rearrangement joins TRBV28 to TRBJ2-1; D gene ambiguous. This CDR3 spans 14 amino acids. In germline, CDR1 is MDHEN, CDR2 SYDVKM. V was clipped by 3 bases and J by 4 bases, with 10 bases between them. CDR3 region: CASSFRQLYNEQFF. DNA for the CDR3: TGTGCCAGCAGTTTCCGGCAGTTATACAATGAGCAGTTCTTC.

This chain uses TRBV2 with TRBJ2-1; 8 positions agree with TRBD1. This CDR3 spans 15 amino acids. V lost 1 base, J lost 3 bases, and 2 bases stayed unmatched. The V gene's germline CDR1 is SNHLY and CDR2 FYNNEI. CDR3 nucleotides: TGTGCCAGCAGTGAAGGCAGGGGGCTCTACAATGAGCAGTTCTTC. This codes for CASSEGRGLYNEQFF. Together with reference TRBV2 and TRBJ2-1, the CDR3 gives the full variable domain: EPEVTQTPSHQVTQMGQEVILRCVPISNHLYFYWYRQILGQKVEFLVSFYNNEISEKSEIFDDQFSVERPDGSNFTLKIRSTKLEDSAMYFCASSEGRGLYNEQFFGPGTRLTVL.

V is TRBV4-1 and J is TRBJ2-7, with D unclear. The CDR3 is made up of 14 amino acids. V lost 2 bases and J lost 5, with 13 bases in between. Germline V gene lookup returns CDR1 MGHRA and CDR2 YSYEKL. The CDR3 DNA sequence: TGCGCCAGCAGCCAAATCTCTTGGGAAAACGAGCAGTACTTC. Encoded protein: CASSQISWENEQYF.

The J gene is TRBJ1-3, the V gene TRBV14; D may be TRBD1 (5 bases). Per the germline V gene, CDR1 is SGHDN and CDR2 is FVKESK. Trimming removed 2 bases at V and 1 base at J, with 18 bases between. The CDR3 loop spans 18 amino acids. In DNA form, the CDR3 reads TGTGCCAGCAGCCAACTCCTCAGGGAAGCGGGTTCTGGAAACACCATATATTTT. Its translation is CASSQLLREAGSGNTIYF.

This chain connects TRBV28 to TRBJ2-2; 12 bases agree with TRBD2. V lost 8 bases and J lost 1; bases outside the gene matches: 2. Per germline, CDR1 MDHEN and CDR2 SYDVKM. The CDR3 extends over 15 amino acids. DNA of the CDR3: TGTGCCAGCCTGGGACTAGCGGGGAACACCGGGGAGCTGTTTTTT. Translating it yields CASLGLAGNTGELFF.

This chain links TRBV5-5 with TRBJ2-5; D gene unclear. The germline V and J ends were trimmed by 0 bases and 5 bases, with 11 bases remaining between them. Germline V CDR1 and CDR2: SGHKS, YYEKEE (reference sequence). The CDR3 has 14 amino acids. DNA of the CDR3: TGTGCCAGCAGCTTGGCCGGCGCTTGGGAGACCCAGTACTTC. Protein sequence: CASSLAGAWETQYF.